Below, 21 T cell receptor beta chains from the same sample are listed, as sequenced in a study of T cell responses to AZD1222 COVID-19 vaccine. The protocol was immunoSEQ multiplex PCR, while the TCRdb copy is restricted to in-frame clones and leaves out a portion. The sample shows 210,000 or so clones, roughly 94% of them seen only once. The specimen was peripheral blood, collected 28 days after the second dose of the MenACWY control vaccine. These receptors all stem from an adult who received the MenACWY meningococcal vaccine as a control.

CDR3 bases: TGTGCCACGAGGGGGGCGGGAGACACTGAAGCTTTCTTT. It codes for CATRGAGDTEAFF. The gene calls are TRBV28 and TRBJ1-1, with D possibly being TRBD1 (6 bases). Trimming took off 10 bases at V and 3 bases at J, with 15 bases between the two ends. Germline CDR1 MDHEN, CDR2 SYDVKM. This CDR3 has 13 residues.

The chain links TRBV6-5 to TRBJ1-4, with D possibly being TRBD1 (5 bases). The CDR3 extends over 14 amino acids. Germline V gives CDR1 MNHEY, CDR2 SVGAGI. Trimming cost V 6 bases and J 7 bases, with 15 bases left between them. The CDR3 DNA reads as TGTGCCAGCAGAAAGACAGCCAGCCTTGAAAAACTGTTTTTT. Encoded protein: CASRKTASLEKLFF.

This sequence joins TRBV28 and TRBJ2-1, with TRBD2 identical over 12 bases. Germline lookup yields CDR1 MDHEN and CDR2 SYDVKM. The CDR3 has 18 residues. The trim removed 3 bases at V and 0 bases at J, leaving 6 bases unmatched. The CDR3 region is CASSFPSGRAHSYNEQFF. CDR3 bases: TGTGCCAGCAGTTTTCCTAGCGGGAGGGCCCACTCCTACAATGAGCAGTTCTTC.

V is TRBV7-9 and J is TRBJ1-1; D remains ambiguous. The germline V gene has CDR1 SEHNR and CDR2 FQNEAQ (reference sequence). Trimming cost V 7 bases and J 1 base, with 13 bases left between them. The CDR3 consists of 14 residues. This CDR3 is CASTRRLGNTEAFF. In DNA, the CDR3 is TGTGCCAGCACCCGGAGGTTGGGGAACACTGAAGCTTTCTTT.

This rearrangement joins TRBV7-9 to TRBJ2-7; perhaps D is TRBD1 or TRBD2 (5 bases each). Trimming shortened V by 4 bases and J by 3 bases, and 13 bases separated the two germline ends. The CDR3 has 14 residues. Germline V gives CDR1 SEHNR, CDR2 FQNEAQ (reference sequence). The CDR3 DNA is TGTGCCAGCAGCTCGGGACCGGACCTCTACGAGCAGTACTTC. As protein: CASSSGPDLYEQYF.

The CDR3 here is CASTPRGNYNEQFF. In DNA, the CDR3 is TGTGCCAGCACCCCGCGGGGGAACTACAATGAGCAGTTCTTC. The rearrangement uses TRBV28 and TRBJ2-1, with 7 bases matching TRBD2. The CDR3 covers 14 residues. Germline trimming cut 7 bases from V and 3 bases from J; bases unmatched to any gene: 6. In germline, CDR1 is MDHEN, CDR2 SYDVKM.

This chain uses TRBV6-5 with TRBJ2-7, with a tentative D call TRBD1 (6 bases). The V end lost 5 bases, the J end lost 2 bases, and 16 bases lay between the germline ends. Germline V gives CDR1 MNHEY, CDR2 SVGAGI. The CDR3 is made up of 15 amino acids. The CDR3 here is CASSQPQGMAYEQYF. In nucleotides, the CDR3 is TGTGCCAGCAGTCAACCACAGGGAATGGCCTACGAGCAGTACTTC.

The rearrangement uses TRBV7-2 and TRBJ2-2; D perhaps matches TRBD1 (7 bases). The CDR3 loop spans 15 amino acids. V lost 4 bases to trimming and J lost 6 bases, with 15 bases between them. CDR1 is SGHTA, CDR2 FQGNSA, per germline. The chain's CDR3 is CASSSRQGGAGELFF. As DNA, the CDR3 is TGTGCCAGCAGCTCCAGACAGGGCGGGGCCGGGGAGCTGTTTTTT.

The chain employs TRBV5-1 and TRBJ2-5; 14 bases fit TRBD2. Germline values: CDR1 SGHRS, CDR2 YFSETQ. The CDR3 sequence is 16 residues long. The junction had 3 bases not matched to a gene; V was cut back by 4 bases and J by 1 base. CDR3 amino acids: CASSNGLAGGQETQYF. The CDR3 region has the DNA TGCGCCAGCAGCAATGGACTAGCGGGGGGCCAAGAGACCCAGTACTTC.

The chain couples TRBV27 to TRBJ1-2; 7 bases match TRBD1. The germline CDR1 and CDR2 sequences are MNHEY and SMNVEV (reference sequence). With V trimmed by 2 bases and J by 0 bases, 9 bases remained unmatched. This CDR3 is 17 amino acids long. The CDR3, as DNA: TGTGCCAGCAGTTTAAGGGGACAGCCCTTAGCTAACTATGGCTACACCTTC. Translation: CASSLRGQPLANYGYTF.

The chain employs TRBV9 and TRBJ1-1, with TRBD1 matching 7 bases. The V gene's germline CDR1 is SGDLS and CDR2 YYNGEE. This CDR3 region has 15 residues. V shed 3 bases, J shed 2 bases, and the junction held 7 bases outside the gene matches. CDR3 nucleotide sequence: TGTGCCAGCAGCGGATCCGGGACAGCTAACACTGAAGCTTTCTTT. Its protein is CASSGSGTANTEAFF.

The chain couples TRBV28 to TRBJ2-7; 7 nucleotides match TRBD2. CDR1 is MDHEN, CDR2 SYDVKM, per germline. This CDR3 spans 13 amino acids. J lost 2 bases, V lost 5 bases, and 3 bases had no gene match. CDR3 protein: CASSQGLAYEQYF. CDR3 sequence (DNA): TGTGCCAGCAGTCAAGGACTAGCCTACGAGCAGTACTTC. The whole variable domain, remainder taken from reference TRBV28 and TRBJ2-7, is DVKVTQSSRYLVKRTGEKVFLECVQDMDHENMFWYRQDPGLGLRLIYFSYDVKMKEKGDIPEGYSVSREKKERFSLILESASTNQTSMYLCASSQGLAYEQYFGPGTRLTVT.

The rearrangement links TRBV19 to TRBJ2-7; TRBD1 matches at 7 bases. Germline-derived CDR1 and CDR2 are LNHDA and SQIVND (reference sequence). The V gene end was trimmed by 2 bases and the J gene end by 3 bases; junction bases not matched to a gene: 4. The CDR3 has 14 residues. Here the CDR3 DNA reads TGTGCCAGTAGTATACGGGACAGTTTCTACGAGCAGTACTTC. The encoded protein is CASSIRDSFYEQYF. The full variable domain, with the rest looked up from reference TRBV19 and TRBJ2-7, is DGGITQSPKYLFRKEGQNVTLSCEQNLNHDAMYWYRQDPGQGLRLIYYSQIVNDFQKGDIAEGYSVSREKKESFPLTVTSAQKNPTAFYLCASSIRDSFYEQYFGPGTRLTVT.

The chain carries TRBV7-3 and TRBJ2-3, with TRBD1 identical over 7 bases. CDR1 and CDR2 (germline): SGHTA, FQGTGA. This CDR3 comprises 16 residues. The trim removed 4 bases at V and 1 base at J, leaving 8 bases unmatched. The CDR3 bases are TGTGCCAGCAGCTCCACAGGGGTAGGGGGCACAGATACGCAGTATTTT. It yields the protein CASSSTGVGGTDTQYF.

V gene TRBV6-4 combines with J gene TRBJ1-5, with no clear D. The CDR3 extends over 14 amino acids. Deletions cut 10 bases from V and 9 bases from J, with 22 bases between. Germline-derived CDR1 and CDR2 are MRHNA and SNTAGT. CDR3 region: CATVLGEGDPPQHF. CDR3 coding DNA: TGTGCCACCGTACTAGGCGAGGGAGATCCGCCCCAGCATTTT.

This clone was detected only a few times. This chain links TRBV28 with TRBJ2-3, with a possible D match to TRBD1 (5 bases). Trimming took 2 bases from V and 5 from J, leaving 8 bases between them. The CDR3 extends over 13 amino acids. Germline CDR1 is MDHEN and CDR2 is SYDVKM. Here the CDR3 DNA reads TGTGCCAGCAGTTTACGCCAGGGAGATACGCAGTATTTT. This encodes CASSLRQGDTQYF. Full variable domain (missing parts from reference TRBV28 and TRBJ2-3): DVKVTQSSRYLVKRTGEKVFLECVQDMDHENMFWYRQDPGLGLRLIYFSYDVKMKEKGDIPEGYSVSREKKERFSLILESASTNQTSMYLCASSLRQGDTQYFGPGTRLTVL.

This chain connects TRBV10-3 to TRBJ2-7; D not resolved. Trimming shortened V by 10 bases and J by 6 bases, and 16 bases separated the two germline ends. This CDR3 contains 12 residues. Germline CDR1 is ENHRY and CDR2 is SYGVKD. The CDR3 nucleotides read TGTGCCAGCGCCTTTCAGAGCTCCGAGCAGTACTTC. It encodes CASAFQSSEQYF.

The chain carries TRBV6-1 and TRBJ1-1, with D perhaps TRBD1 (5 bases). Trimming pared 1 base from V and 0 bases from J, leaving 6 bases between. Germline CDR1 is MNHNS and CDR2 is SASEGT. The CDR3 sequence is 14 residues long. CDR3 sequence: CASSEGGVNTEAFF. CDR3 sequence (DNA): TGTGCCAGCAGTGAAGGGGGGGTGAACACTGAAGCTTTCTTT.

This chain joins TRBV28 and TRBJ2-2, with D unresolved. The germline CDR1 and CDR2 sequences are MDHEN and SYDVKM. The length of the CDR3 is 13 residues. Trimming pared 3 bases from V and 4 bases from J, leaving 6 bases between. CDR3 sequence reads: CASSFPGTGELFF. The CDR3 nucleotides are TGTGCCAGCAGTTTTCCAGGCACCGGGGAGCTGTTTTTT.

The rearrangement joins TRBV7-9 to TRBJ1-1; perhaps TRBD1 as D (6 bases). The V and J ends lost 3 bases and 11 bases respectively, with 22 bases between them. The CDR3 has 15 residues. Per germline, CDR1 SEHNR and CDR2 FQNEAQ (reference sequence). For the CDR3, the DNA is TGTGCCAGCAGCTTTGAGTCGGCGGGATGGAGGGGGGCTTTCTTT. Amino acid sequence: CASSFESAGWRGAFF.

CDR3 coding DNA: TGTGCCACCAGGGTCGCCGGGGAGCTGTTTTTT. Protein sequence: CATRVAGELFF. The V call is TRBV28, the J call TRBJ2-2, with D possibly matching TRBD1 (5 bases). The germline gives CDR1 MDHEN, CDR2 SYDVKM. V shed 10 bases and J shed 6 bases, with 9 bases lying between them. The CDR3 loop spans 11 amino acids.